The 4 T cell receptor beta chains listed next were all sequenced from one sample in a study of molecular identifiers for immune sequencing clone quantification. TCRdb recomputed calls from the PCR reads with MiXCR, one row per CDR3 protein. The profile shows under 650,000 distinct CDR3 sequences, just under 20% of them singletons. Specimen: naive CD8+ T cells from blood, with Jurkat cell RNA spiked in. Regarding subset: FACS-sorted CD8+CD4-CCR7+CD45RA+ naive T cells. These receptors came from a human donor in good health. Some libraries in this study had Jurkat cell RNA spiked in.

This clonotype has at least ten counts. CDR3 residues: CAVRDRGSGANVLTF. CDR3 bases: TGTGCCGTCCGGGACAGGGGCTCTGGGGCCAACGTCCTGACTTTC. The chain has TRBV24-1 and TRBJ2-6; the match to TRBD1 covers 10 bases. The germline V gene encodes CDR1 KGHDR and CDR2 SFDVKD. V lost 12 bases and J lost 0; bases outside the gene matches: 4. The CDR3 is made up of 15 amino acids.

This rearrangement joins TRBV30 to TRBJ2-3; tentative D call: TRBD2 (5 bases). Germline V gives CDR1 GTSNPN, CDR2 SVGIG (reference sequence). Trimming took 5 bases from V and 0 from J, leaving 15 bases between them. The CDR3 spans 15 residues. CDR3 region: CAWGATTPSTDTQYF. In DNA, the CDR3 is TGTGCCTGGGGTGCGACTACCCCTAGCACAGATACGCAGTATTTT.

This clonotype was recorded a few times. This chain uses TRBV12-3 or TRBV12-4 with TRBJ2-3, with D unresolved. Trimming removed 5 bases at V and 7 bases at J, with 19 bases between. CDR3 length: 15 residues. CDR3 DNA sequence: TGTGCCAGCAGTCCATGGCCGAGCTCGGTTAATACGCAGTATTTT. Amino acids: CASSPWPSSVNTQYF.

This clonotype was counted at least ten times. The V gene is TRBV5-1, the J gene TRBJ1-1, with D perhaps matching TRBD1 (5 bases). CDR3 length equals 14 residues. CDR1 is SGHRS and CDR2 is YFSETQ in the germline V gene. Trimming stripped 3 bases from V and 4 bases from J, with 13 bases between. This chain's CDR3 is CASSWGGSGTEAFF. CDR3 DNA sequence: TGCGCCAGCAGCTGGGGCGGGTCAGGCACTGAAGCTTTCTTT.